The T cell receptor beta chain described here comes from a study of technical replicates of blood from a handful of donors. This CDR3 is built from 14 residues. V shed 0 bases and J shed 7 bases, with 10 bases lying between them. Germline lookup yields CDR1 LGHNA and CDR2 YNFKEQ. Generated by immunoSEQ multiplex PCR, the TCRdb table keeps only in-frame clones and is missing some. Of 50,000 to 55,000 clones listed, around 84% are singletons. The source is a human donor in good health. Some clones in this sample may be carry-over from other donors' samples. V and J are TRBV4-2 and TRBJ2-1; weak D call: TRBD1 (6 bases). Material for sequencing was PBMCs. CDR3 DNA sequence: TGTGCCAGCAGCCAAGATTGGACAGATAATGAGCAGTTCTTC. This sequence encodes CASSQDWTDNEQFF.